This T cell receptor gamma chain is drawn from a study of Vγ9Vδ2 T cells in congenital toxoplasmosis (dated by TCRdb to about 2021). A note on the overall study: IgG, IgM and IgA serology, Western blot and an in-house interferon-gamma release assay were used to diagnose congenital toxoplasmosis. This study compared the CDR3 repertoires of the gamma and delta chains in sorted blood gammadelta T cells from congenitally T. gondii-infected infants versus uninfected infants. Sequencing of the repertoires was done on samples from infants at two time points: 2 months after birth and 1 year of age. TCR sequencing covered 5 or 6 infected and under 13 uninfected infants at 2 months, plus 3 infected and 4 uninfected infants at 1 year.

The same treatment, consisting of spiramycin and/or pyrimethamine plus sulfadiazine plus folinic acid, was given to the mothers of both infected and uninfected infants. Every infant, whether infected or uninfected, was delivered at term after more than 37 weeks of gestation. About 0.98 mL of blood was turned into PBMCs through Lymphoprep gradient centrifugation, and the PBMCs were then cryopreserved in liquid nitrogen and sent to Belgium. After thawing, PBMCs were labeled with Zombie NIR viability dye and stained with CD3, TCR gammadelta, Vgamma9 and Vdelta2 antibodies. CD3+ TCRgammadelta+ T cells were sorted on a FACSAria III with a mean purity of approximately 98%. For each sample, RNA was extracted from roughly 11,000 sorted gammadelta T cells with the RNeasy Micro Kit. The infants were born to mothers who were enrolled with primary T. gondii infection during pregnancy. Peripheral blood samples from the infants were taken at an outpatient microbiology and virology center in Pavia, Italy.

The paper's findings and limits, for the study overall: At 2 months, infected infants appeared to have fewer N additions in TRGV9 and TRDV2 CDR3s than uninfected infants, particularly in TRDV2-TRDJ1 sequences. In roughly 2-month-old infants, germline-encoded fetal-type TRDV2 CDR3 sequences seemed to be more common in infected than in uninfected infants, which suggests a footprint of in utero expansion. Repertoire differences between infected and uninfected infants were less clearly seen at 1 year of age than at 2 months. A public TRGV9 clonotype was highly prevalent in both infected and uninfected infants. Two months was the earliest age with enough suitable sample material for TCR repertoire analysis, so newborn repertoires were not sequenced.

cDNA was made by template-switch reverse transcription with TRGC- and TRDC-specific primers in one tube, using SuperScript II. The TRGC primer was designed to bind both the TRGC1 and TRGC2 constant genes. The KAPA Real-Time Library Amplification Kit was used for TRG and TRD amplification, and AMPure XP bead purification was performed between steps. Index PCR with the Nextera XT Index Kit was used to add Illumina sequencing adapters. TRG and TRD amplicons were sequenced on an Illumina MiSeq with the V2 300 kit, giving 150 bp paired-end reads. As for how the authors treated the data: Read quality was checked with FastQC version 0.11.8 before further analysis. With MiXCR version 3.0.3, reads were aligned to GenBank TRG or TRD reference genes and CDR3 sequences were built. Default MiXCR settings were kept, except that 3 rather than 5 consecutive nucleotides were used to assemble TRDD gene segments. N additions, CDR3 length, J segment length and clonotype sharing between samples were computed with VDJtools version 1.2.1. CDR3 sequences that were out of frame or contained stop codons were removed from the analysis. To look for overlap, the infant repertoires were checked against previously published Vgamma9Vdelta2 repertoires from fetal, cord blood and adult blood. TCRdb reanalyzed the public reads with the CATT caller, and identical DNA sequences were merged afterwards. These V and J calls originate from TCRdb's pipeline instead of the authors' own analysis. Here the sample has hundreds of gamma-chain clones; around two fifths occur a single time. The ten biggest clones cover around 70% of the sample.

Including the terminal cysteine and phenylalanine, the CDR3 comprises 18 residues. The read is trimmed to its CDR3 DNA, 54 bases read in frame from base 1. Details on this clone: Its antigen is currently not known. TCRdb shows a much larger clone's protein in place of this DNA's translation, and the two differ at residues 5 and 13, likely through a read error; the protein shown is translated from the DNA.

The clonotype comes from a child under 10 years old born to a mother with Toxoplasma gondii infection during pregnancy, either congenitally infected or uninfected (not recorded which). Sequenced input: gamma-delta T cells from blood. The receptor chain draws on TRGV10 and TRGJP1. TRGV10 is reported as an ORF; its role is uncertain. The CDR3 reads as follows: CAAWYLKPKYTTCWFKIF. The DNA sequence is given as TGTGCTGCGTGGTATCTTAAGCCAAAATATACCACTTGTTGGTTCAAGATATTT.